These 4 T cell receptor beta chains share one sample of origin, sequenced in a study of cytomegalovirus exposure and HLA in healthy donors. Primers included in the PCR were 60 Vbeta and 13 Jbeta primers. Some clones are missing from TCRdb's copy, which holds only in-frame ones; the method was immunoSEQ multiplex PCR. The table records 170,000 or so clones, roughly 78% of them present only once. Specimen: PBMCs. Every receptor here comes from a woman aged 50 to 65 in good health and CMV-seropositive.

This clone appeared a single time. A much larger clone lies one base from this, so it may be a read error. The chain links TRBV11-1 to TRBJ2-1; D is unresolved. Per the germline V gene, CDR1 is SGHAT and CDR2 is FQDESV (reference sequence). V lost 1 base to trimming and J lost 10 bases, with 5 bases between them. CDR3 length: 11 amino acids. The CDR3, as DNA: TGTGCCAGCAGCTTAGGAGGAGAGCAGTTCTTC. Its translation is CASSLGGEQFF.

The chain uses TRBV14 and TRBJ2-3, with 8 bases aligning to TRBD1. The CDR3 loop spans 15 amino acids. Trimming cost V 4 bases and J 3 bases; bases outside gene matches: 6. Germline V CDR1 and CDR2: SGHDN, FVKESK. CDR3 region: CASSRRTGQTDTQYF. CDR3 sequence (DNA): TGTGCCAGCAGCCGGAGGACAGGGCAGACAGATACGCAGTATTTT.

This clone was detected only once. This chain connects TRBV7-2 to TRBJ2-7; no clear D. Germline CDR1 and CDR2: SGHTA and FQGNSA. The length of the CDR3 is 13 residues. V lost 1 base, J lost 4 bases, and 8 bases lay in between. The CDR3 nucleotides read TGTGCCAGCAGCTTAGGAGCCGGTTACGAGCAGTACTTC. Translating gives CASSLGAGYEQYF.

The chain carries TRBV30 and TRBJ1-1; D is ambiguous. CDR3 length: 13 amino acids. Germline lookup yields CDR1 GTSNPN and CDR2 SVGIG (reference sequence). V lost 1 base, J lost 0 bases, and 6 bases lay in between. DNA for the CDR3: TGTGCCTGGAGTGAAAACATGAACACTGAAGCTTTCTTT. This gives the protein CAWSENMNTEAFF.